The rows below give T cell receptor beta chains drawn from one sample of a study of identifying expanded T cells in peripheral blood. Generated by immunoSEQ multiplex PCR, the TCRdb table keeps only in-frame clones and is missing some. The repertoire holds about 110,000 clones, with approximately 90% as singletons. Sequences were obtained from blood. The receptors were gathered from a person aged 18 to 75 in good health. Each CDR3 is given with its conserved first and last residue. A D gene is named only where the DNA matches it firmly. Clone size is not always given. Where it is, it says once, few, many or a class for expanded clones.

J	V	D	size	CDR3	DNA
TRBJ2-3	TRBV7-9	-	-	CASSSPRAVPPDTQYF	TGTGCCAGCAGCTCCCCGCGGGCAGTCCCCCCAGATACGCAGTATTTT
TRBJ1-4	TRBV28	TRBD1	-	CCTQGAHEKLFF	TGTTGCACACAGGGGGCTCATGAAAAACTGTTTTTT
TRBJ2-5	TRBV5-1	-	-	CASSVLQQETQYF	TGCGCCAGCAGCGTCTTACAGCAAGAGACCCAGTACTTC
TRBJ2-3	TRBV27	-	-	CASSLFFLAGDTQYF	TGTGCCAGCAGTTTATTTTTCCTAGCCGGTGATACGCAGTATTTT
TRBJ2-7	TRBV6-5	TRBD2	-	CASTGGGTYEQYF	TGTGCCAGCACTGGCGGGGGAACCTACGAGCAGTACTTC
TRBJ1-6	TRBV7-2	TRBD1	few	CASSDQQGARSPLHF	TGTGCCAGCAGCGATCAACAGGGGGCCAGGTCACCCCTCCACTTT
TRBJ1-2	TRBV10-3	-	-	CAISESGPYYGYTF	TGTGCCATCAGTGAGTCAGGCCCTTACTATGGCTACACCTTC
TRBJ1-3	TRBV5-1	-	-	CASSPSLGGATGNTIYF	TGCGCCAGCAGCCCATCCCTCGGGGGGGCGACGGGAAACACCATATATTTT
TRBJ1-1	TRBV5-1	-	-	CASSGGVRGTEAFF	TGCGCCAGCAGCGGAGGGGTGAGGGGGACTGAAGCTTTCTTT
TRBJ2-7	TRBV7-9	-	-	CASSFLDSPIYEQYF	TGTGCCAGCAGCTTCCTGGACAGTCCCATCTACGAGCAGTACTTC
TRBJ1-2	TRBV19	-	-	CASSIDLYGYTF	TGTGCCAGTAGCATAGACTTGTATGGCTACACCTTC
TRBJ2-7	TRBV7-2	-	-	CASSLTNSYEQYF	TGTGCCAGCAGCTTGACAAACTCCTACGAGCAGTACTTC
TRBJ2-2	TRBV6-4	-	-	CASSDSSSGELFF	TGTGCCAGCAGTGACTCTAGTTCCGGGGAGCTGTTTTTT
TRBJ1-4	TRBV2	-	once	CASMSNEKLFF	TGTGCCAGCATGTCTAATGAAAAACTGTTTTTT
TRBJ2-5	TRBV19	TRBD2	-	CASSPRIGTSGRETQYF	TGTGCCAGTAGCCCCCGAATTGGGACTAGCGGTCGAGAGACCCAGTACTTC
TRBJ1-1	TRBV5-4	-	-	CASSLAPRGRPRAEAFF	TGTGCCAGCAGCTTGGCGCCCCGCGGCAGGCCCCGCGCTGAAGCTTTCTTT
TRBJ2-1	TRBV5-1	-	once	CASSGGHEQFF	TGCGCCAGCAGCGGGGGGCATGAGCAGTTCTTC
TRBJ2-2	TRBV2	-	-	CASKGQGRTGELFF	TGTGCCAGCAAGGGGCAGGGTCGCACCGGGGAGCTGTTTTTT
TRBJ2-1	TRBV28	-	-	CASSPRAEQFF	TGTGCCAGCAGCCCAAGGGCCGAGCAGTTCTTC
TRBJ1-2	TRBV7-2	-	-	CASGAVNYGYTF	TGTGCCAGCGGAGCCGTTAACTATGGCTACACCTTC
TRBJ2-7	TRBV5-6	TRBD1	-	CASSLTDRGNEQYF	TGTGCCAGCAGCCTGACAGACAGGGGGAACGAGCAGTACTTC
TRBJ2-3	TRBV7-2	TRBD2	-	CASSNSGATDTQYF	TGTGCCAGCAGCAATAGCGGGGCCACAGATACGCAGTATTTT
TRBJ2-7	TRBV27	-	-	CASSLGFGPEQYF	TGTGCCAGCAGTTTAGGTTTCGGGCCCGAGCAGTACTTC
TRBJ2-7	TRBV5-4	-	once	CASSPDSGGAYEQYF	TGTGCCAGCAGCCCAGATTCCGGGGGCGCCTACGAGCAGTACTTC
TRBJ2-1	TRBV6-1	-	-	CAISESTGRNSYNEQFF	TGTGCCATCAGTGAGTCGACTGGCAGAAACTCCTACAATGAGCAGTTCTTC
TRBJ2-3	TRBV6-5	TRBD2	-	CASSYSGGGYTQYF	TGTGCCAGCAGTTACTCGGGCGGGGGTTATACGCAGTATTTT
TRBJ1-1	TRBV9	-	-	CASSVEGDLGINTEAFF	TGTGCCAGCAGCGTAGAGGGGGACTTGGGGATTAACACTGAAGCTTTCTTT
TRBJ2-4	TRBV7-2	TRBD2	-	CASSLDASGGRVQYF	TGTGCCAGCAGCTTAGACGCTAGCGGGGGAAGGGTTCAGTACTTC
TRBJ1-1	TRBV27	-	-	CASSEGGGLEAFF	TGTGCCAGCAGTGAGGGAGGGGGGTTAGAAGCTTTCTTT
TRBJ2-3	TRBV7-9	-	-	CASSAVVTSTDTQYF	TGTGCCAGCAGCGCGGTAGTCACTAGCACAGATACGCAGTATTTT
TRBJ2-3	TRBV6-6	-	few	CASSYLSSALDTQYF	TGTGCCAGCAGTTACTTATCTTCGGCACTAGATACGCAGTATTTT
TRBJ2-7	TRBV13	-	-	CASRGFRDSLPYEQYF	TGTGCCAGCAGAGGTTTTAGGGACTCTCTGCCCTACGAGCAGTACTTC
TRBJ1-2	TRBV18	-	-	CASSSTGPPSAGYTF	TGTGCCAGCTCATCGACAGGCCCCCCTAGTGCTGGCTACACCTTC
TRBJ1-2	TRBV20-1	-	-	CSAIGGNGYTF	TGCAGTGCTATTGGGGGCAATGGCTACACCTTC
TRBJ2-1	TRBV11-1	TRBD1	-	CASSNRQGGNEQFF	TGTGCCAGCAGCAATAGACAGGGTGGCAATGAGCAGTTCTTC
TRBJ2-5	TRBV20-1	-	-	CSARGQETQYF	TGCAGTGCTAGGGGGCAAGAGACCCAGTACTTC